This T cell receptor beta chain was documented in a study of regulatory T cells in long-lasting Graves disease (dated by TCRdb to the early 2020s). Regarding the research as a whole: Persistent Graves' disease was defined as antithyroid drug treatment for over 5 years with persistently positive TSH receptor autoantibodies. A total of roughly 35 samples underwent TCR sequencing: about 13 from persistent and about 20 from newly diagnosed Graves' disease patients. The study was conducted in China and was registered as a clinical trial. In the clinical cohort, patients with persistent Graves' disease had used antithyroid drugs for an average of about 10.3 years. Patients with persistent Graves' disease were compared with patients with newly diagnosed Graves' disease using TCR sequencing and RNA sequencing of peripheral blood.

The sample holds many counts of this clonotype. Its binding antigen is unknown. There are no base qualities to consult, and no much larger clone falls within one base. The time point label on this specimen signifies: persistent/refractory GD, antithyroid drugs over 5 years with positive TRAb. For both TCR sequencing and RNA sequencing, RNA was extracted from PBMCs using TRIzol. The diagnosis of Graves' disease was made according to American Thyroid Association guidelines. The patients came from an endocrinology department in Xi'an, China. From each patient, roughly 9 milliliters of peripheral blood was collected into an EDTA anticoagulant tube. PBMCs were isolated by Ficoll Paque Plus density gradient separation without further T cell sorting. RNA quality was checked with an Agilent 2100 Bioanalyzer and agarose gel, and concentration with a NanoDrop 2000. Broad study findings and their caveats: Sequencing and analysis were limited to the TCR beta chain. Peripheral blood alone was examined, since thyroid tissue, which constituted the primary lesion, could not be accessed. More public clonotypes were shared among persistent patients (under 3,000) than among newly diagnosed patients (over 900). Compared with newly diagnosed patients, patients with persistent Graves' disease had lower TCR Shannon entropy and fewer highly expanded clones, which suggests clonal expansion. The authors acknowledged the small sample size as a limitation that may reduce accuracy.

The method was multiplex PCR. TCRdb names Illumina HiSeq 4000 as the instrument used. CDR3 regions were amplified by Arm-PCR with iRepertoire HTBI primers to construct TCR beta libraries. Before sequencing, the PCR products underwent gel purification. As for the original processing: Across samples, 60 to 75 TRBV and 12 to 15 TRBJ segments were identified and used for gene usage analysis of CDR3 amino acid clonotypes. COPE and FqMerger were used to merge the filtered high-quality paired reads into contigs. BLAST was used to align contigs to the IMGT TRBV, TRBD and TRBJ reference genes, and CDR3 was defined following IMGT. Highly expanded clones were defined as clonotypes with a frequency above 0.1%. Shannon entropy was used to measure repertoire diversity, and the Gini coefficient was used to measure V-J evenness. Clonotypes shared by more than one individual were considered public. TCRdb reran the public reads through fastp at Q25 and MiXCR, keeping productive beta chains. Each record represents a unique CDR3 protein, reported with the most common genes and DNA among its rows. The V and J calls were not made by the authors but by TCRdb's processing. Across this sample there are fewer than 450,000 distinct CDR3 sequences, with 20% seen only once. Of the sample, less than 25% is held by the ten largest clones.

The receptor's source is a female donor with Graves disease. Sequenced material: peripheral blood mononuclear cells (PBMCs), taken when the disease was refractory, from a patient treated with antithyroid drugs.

At the DNA level, the sequence is TGTGCCAGCAGTTTTTCAGGGGCGAGGTACGAGCAGTACTTC. Its protein is CASSFSGARYEQYF. In this chain, TRBV28 is recombined with TRBJ2-7; TRBD1 could be the D gene, as 6 bases match. The junction carries 13 bases between V and J, which are trimmed by 3 bases and 4 bases respectively. From the cysteine up to the phenylalanine, the CDR3 has a length of 14 residues. Only CDR3 DNA is held: 42 bases, read in frame from base 1. The germline V gene encodes CDR1 MDHEN and CDR2 SYDVKM.